What follows are 9 T cell receptor beta chains derived from one specimen sequenced in a study of blood T cell repertoires in COVID-19. The method was immunoSEQ multiplex PCR; TCRdb's version includes in-frame clones alone and lacks a portion of them. This table has under 140,000 clones, 76% appearing once. The sample consisted of peripheral blood. These receptors were taken from a woman of 80 years or more with acute or convalescent COVID-19.

The gene calls are TRBV7-2 and TRBJ2-2, with a weak D call TRBD1 (5 bases). Trimming pared 3 bases from V and 1 base from J, leaving 9 bases between. The CDR3 consists of 15 residues. The germline V gene encodes CDR1 SGHTA and CDR2 FQGNSA. The CDR3 DNA is TGTGCCAGCAGCTTCCAGGGCGGGAACACCGGGGAGCTGTTTTTT. Translating gives CASSFQGGNTGELFF.

The chain uses TRBV29-1 and TRBJ1-2, with TRBD1 identical over 7 bases. The V segment lost 0 bases and the J segment 6 bases; nucleotides outside the gene matches: 4. The germline CDR1 and CDR2 sequences are SQVTM and ANQGSEA. The CDR3 length is 13 residues. In DNA form, the CDR3 reads TGCAGCGTTGAAGAAACGACAGGGAATGGCTACACCTTC. Amino acid sequence: CSVEETTGNGYTF.

J is TRBJ2-5 and V is TRBV7-8; D may be TRBD2 (6 bases). Trimming pared 5 bases from V and 3 bases from J, leaving 13 bases between. This CDR3 has 14 amino acids. The germline V gene has CDR1 SGHVS and CDR2 FQNEAQ. The CDR3 DNA sequence: TGTGCCAGCAGCCCCCTCGGGAGTGAAGAGACCCAGTACTTC. Translated, it gives CASSPLGSEETQYF.

The chain is built from TRBV5-1 and TRBJ2-1; 8 nucleotides match TRBD2. V dropped 2 bases and J dropped 5; count of bases not matched to a gene: 6. The CDR3 has 15 amino acids. Germline CDR1 is SGHRS and CDR2 is YFSETQ. CDR3 coding DNA: TGCGCCAGCAGCTTACCCGGGAGGGCCGACAATGAGCAGTTCTTC. Translation gives CASSLPGRADNEQFF.

The genes are TRBV18 and TRBJ2-1; 12 nucleotides align to TRBD2. CDR3 length equals 15 residues. The germline V gene encodes CDR1 KGHSH and CDR2 LQKENI. V lost 4 bases, J lost 8 bases, and 6 bases stayed unmatched. This chain's CDR3 is CASSRGLAGLDEQFF. In DNA form, the CDR3 reads TGTGCCAGCTCACGCGGACTAGCGGGACTCGATGAGCAGTTCTTC.

The chain carries TRBV3-1 (or the pseudogene TRBV3-2) and TRBJ2-7; 12 bases map to TRBD2. Germline-derived CDR1 and CDR2 are LGHDT and YNNKEL (reference sequence). This CDR3 comprises 15 residues. V was clipped by 1 base and J by 4 bases; unmatched bases: 2. The CDR3 region is CASSQGGTSGYEQYF. In DNA, the CDR3 is TGTGCCAGCAGCCAAGGGGGGACTAGCGGGTACGAGCAGTACTTC.

As for this clone: The sample holds other DNA sequences that translate to the same CDR3. This chain links TRBV18 with TRBJ2-2, with a weak D call TRBD1 (6 bases). CDR1 and CDR2 (germline): KGHSH, LQKENI. The CDR3 consists of 13 residues. The V and J ends lost 3 bases and 6 bases respectively, with 8 bases between them. The CDR3 spells CASSPPGAGELFF. The DNA for the CDR3 is TGTGCCAGCTCACCCCCAGGGGCCGGGGAGCTGTTTTTT. The full variable domain, with the rest looked up from reference TRBV18 and TRBJ2-2, is NAGVMQNPRHLVRRRGQEARLRCSPMKGHSHVYWYRQLPEEGLKFMVYLQKENIIDESGMPKERFSAEFPKEGPSILRIQQVVRGDSAAYFCASSPPGAGELFFGEGSRLTVL.

This chain uses TRBV6-5 with TRBJ2-1, with D maybe TRBD2 (5 bases). V lost 2 bases, J lost 9 bases, and 8 bases lay in between. Germline lookup yields CDR1 MNHEY and CDR2 SVGAGI. This CDR3 has 12 amino acids. The CDR3 loop reads CASSYARGEQFF. In DNA, the CDR3 is TGTGCCAGCAGTTACGCTCGGGGTGAGCAGTTCTTC.

The genes are TRBV6-2 or TRBV6-3 and TRBJ1-1, with D maybe TRBD1 (6 bases). The V end lost 5 bases, the J end lost 4 bases, and 8 bases lay between the germline ends. The germline V gene encodes CDR1 MNHEY and CDR2 SVGEGT. This CDR3 region has 12 residues. The CDR3 sequence is CASSRGSTEAFF. The CDR3 nucleotides are TGTGCCAGCAGTAGGGGGAGCACTGAAGCTTTCTTT.